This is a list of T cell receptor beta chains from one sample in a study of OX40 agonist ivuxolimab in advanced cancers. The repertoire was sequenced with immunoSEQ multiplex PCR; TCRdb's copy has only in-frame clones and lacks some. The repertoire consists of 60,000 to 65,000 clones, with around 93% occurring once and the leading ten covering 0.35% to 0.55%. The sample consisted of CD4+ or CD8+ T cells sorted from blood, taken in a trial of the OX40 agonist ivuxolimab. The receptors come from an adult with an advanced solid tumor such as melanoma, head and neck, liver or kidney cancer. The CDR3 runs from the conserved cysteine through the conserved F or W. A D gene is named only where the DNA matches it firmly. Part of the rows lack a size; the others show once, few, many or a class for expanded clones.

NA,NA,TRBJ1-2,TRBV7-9,CASSFDSLYGYTF,TGTGCCAGCAGCTTTGACTCTCTTTATGGCTACACCTTC
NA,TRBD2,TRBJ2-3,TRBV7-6,CASSSRGSEQATQYF,TGTGCCAGCAGCTCCCGCGGGAGCGAGCAGGCTACGCAGTATTTT
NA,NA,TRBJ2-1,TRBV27,CASTNPGVNEQFF,TGTGCCAGCACCAACCCGGGCGTCAATGAGCAGTTCTTC
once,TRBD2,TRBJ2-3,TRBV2,CASKRDGGDTQYF,TGTGCCAGCAAGAGGGACGGGGGGGATACGCAGTATTTT
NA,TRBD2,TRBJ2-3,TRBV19,CASSIKREAGGTQYF,TGTGCCAGTAGTATAAAGCGGGAGGCCGGCGGTACGCAGTATTTT
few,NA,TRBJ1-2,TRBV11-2,CASSREINGYTF,TGTGCCAGCAGCCGCGAAATAAATGGCTACACCTTC
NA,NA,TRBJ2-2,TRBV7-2,CASSLGTGQGTGELFF,TGTGCCAGCAGCTTAGGGACTGGCCAGGGCACCGGGGAGCTGTTTTTT
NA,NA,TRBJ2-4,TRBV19,CASSGIPSLHIQYF,TGTGCCAGTAGCGGTATCCCTTCTTTACACATTCAGTACTTC
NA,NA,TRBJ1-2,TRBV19,CASSMVQGYGYTF,TGTGCCAGTAGTATGGTCCAGGGCTATGGCTACACCTTC
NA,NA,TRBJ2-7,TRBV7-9,CASSLAAIGYEQYF,TGTGCCAGCAGCTTAGCAGCAATCGGCTACGAGCAGTACTTC
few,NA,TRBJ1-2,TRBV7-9,CASTSGFRYGYTF,TGTGCCAGCACTTCAGGTTTCCGTTATGGCTACACCTTC
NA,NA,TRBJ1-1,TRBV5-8,CASSPGGGSHRSTEAFF,TGTGCCAGCAGCCCAGGAGGGGGTAGTCATCGGAGCACTGAAGCTTTCTTT
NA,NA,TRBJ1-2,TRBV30,CAWSPLGGFGYTF,TGTGCCTGGAGCCCCCTCGGGGGGTTCGGCTACACCTTC
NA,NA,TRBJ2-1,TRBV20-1,CSALAQGEQFF,TGCAGTGCTCTAGCGCAAGGAGAGCAGTTCTTC
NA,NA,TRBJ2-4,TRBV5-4,CASSLPWPSDIQYF,TGTGCCAGCAGCTTGCCGTGGCCGTCGGACATTCAGTACTTC
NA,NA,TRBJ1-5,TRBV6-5,CASSLGDSNQPQHF,TGTGCCAGCAGTTTGGGGGATAGCAATCAGCCCCAGCATTTT
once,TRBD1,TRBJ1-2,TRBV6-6,CASSYRDSYGYTF,TGTGCCAGCAGTTACCGGGACAGCTATGGCTACACCTTC
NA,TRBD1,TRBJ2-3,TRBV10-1,CASSEGQGPDTQYF,TGCGCCAGCAGTGAAGGACAGGGGCCCGATACGCAGTATTTT
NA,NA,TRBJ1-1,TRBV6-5,CASSYFGNTEAFF,TGTGCCAGCAGTTACTTCGGGAACACTGAAGCTTTCTTT
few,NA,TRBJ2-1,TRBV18,CASSPPLADLNNEQFF,TGTGCCAGCTCACCACCCTTAGCGGACCTAAACAATGAGCAGTTCTTC
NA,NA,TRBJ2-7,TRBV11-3,CASSLRAGYEQYF,TGTGCCAGCAGCCTCAGGGCGGGCTACGAGCAGTACTTC
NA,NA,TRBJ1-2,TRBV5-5,CASSLEGPPGYGYTF,TGTGCCAGCAGCTTGGAGGGGCCCCCGGGCTATGGCTACACCTTC
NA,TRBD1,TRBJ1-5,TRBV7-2,CASSFTGGLGNQPQHF,TGTGCCAGCAGCTTCACAGGGGGCCTTGGCAATCAGCCCCAGCATTTT
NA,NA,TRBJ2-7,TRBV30,CAWSVGAYEQYF,TGTGCCTGGAGTGTCGGGGCTTACGAGCAGTACTTC
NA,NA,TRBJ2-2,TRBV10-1,CASSEPSTGELFF,TGCGCCAGCAGTGAACCGTCCACCGGGGAGCTGTTTTTT
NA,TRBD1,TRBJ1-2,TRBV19,CASTPDRVAWGYTF,TGTGCCAGTACCCCCGACAGGGTCGCCTGGGGCTACACCTTC